Listed below are T cell receptor beta chains from one sample, sequenced in a study of blood T cell repertoires in COVID-19. TCRdb keeps only in-frame clones here, not all; method: immunoSEQ multiplex PCR. The table includes roughly 60,000 clones, roughly 84% detected once. The sample was peripheral blood. Every receptor here comes from a man older than 75 with COVID-19, enrolled during active disease. Both conserved end residues are part of each CDR3. D genes are given only for firm matches. The size field is filled for only some rows; it gives once, few, many or a size class.

CDR3 length	V gene	clone size	D gene	J gene	CDR3 DNA	CDR3 protein
15	TRBV5-1	-	TRBD1	TRBJ2-3	TGCGCCAGCAGCAATCGACAGGGGGGCACAGATACGCAGTATTTT	CASSNRQGGTDTQYF
16	TRBV30	-	-	TRBJ2-7	TGTGCCTGGAGTGTGGAGGCCCTGGGTTCGGCCTACGAGCAGTACTTC	CAWSVEALGSAYEQYF
12	TRBV7-9	-	-	TRBJ1-1	TGTGCCAGCAACGGGGGGATACATGAAGCTTTCTTT	CASNGGIHEAFF
15	TRBV5-1	-	TRBD2	TRBJ2-5	TGCGCCAGCAGCTTGGGACTAGCGGGAGGAGAGACCCAGTACTTC	CASSLGLAGGETQYF
14	TRBV11-3	-	-	TRBJ2-3	TGTGCCAGCAGCCCTACGGGTTCGACAGATACGCAGTATTTT	CASSPTGSTDTQYF
14	TRBV6-2/TRBV6-3	-	-	TRBJ1-1	TGTGCCAGCAGTTACTCGACACCGAACACTGAAGCTTTCTTT	CASSYSTPNTEAFF
15	TRBV6-5	-	TRBD1	TRBJ1-2	TGTGCCAGCAGTTACGTACAGGGGCCCTCTCGGTTTCGCACCTTC	CASSYVQGPSRFRTF
17	TRBV27	-	-	TRBJ1-6	TGTGCCAGCAGCAAATATGGTCCTAGCTCCTATAATTCACCCCTCCACTTT	CASSKYGPSSYNSPLHF
13	TRBV6-4	-	TRBD1	TRBJ1-6	TGTGCCAGCAGCGGACAGGGGGCTGGACCCCTCCACTTT	CASSGQGAGPLHF
18	TRBV10-2	-	TRBD1	TRBJ1-5	TGCGCCAGCAGTGGTGGGGACAGTTGGGGGACCAGCAATCAGCCCCAGCATTTT	CASSGGDSWGTSNQPQHF
14	TRBV14	-	TRBD2	TRBJ2-5	TGTGCCAGCAGCCCCCCTAGCGGGGGACAGACCCAGTACTTC	CASSPPSGGQTQYF
16	TRBV11-2	-	TRBD1	TRBJ1-5	TGTGCCAGCAGCTTAGGGGACCAGGGGGCAGGTCAGCCCCAGCATTTT	CASSLGDQGAGQPQHF
15	TRBV2	-	-	TRBJ1-6	TGTGCCAGCAGATACGACCGGACACTAAATTCACCCCTCCACTTT	CASRYDRTLNSPLHF
18	TRBV19	-	TRBD1	TRBJ1-5	TGTGCCAGTAGTCTCCGACCCACAGGGGGTTATAGCAATCAGCCCCAGCATTTT	CASSLRPTGGYSNQPQHF
16	TRBV11-2	-	TRBD1	TRBJ1-4	TGTGCCAGCAGCCCCGGACAGGGGGCAACTAATGAAAAACTGTTTTTT	CASSPGQGATNEKLFF
15	TRBV6-1	-	-	TRBJ2-3	TGTGCCAGCAGTGAAGAGGTGGACTGGGTCGATACGCAGTATTTT	CASSEEVDWVDTQYF
13	TRBV2	-	-	TRBJ2-2	TGTGCCAGCGACAGAGTAGGGGCCGGGGAGCTGTTTTTT	CASDRVGAGELFF
14	TRBV3-1/TRBV3-2	-	TRBD1	TRBJ1-1	TGTGCCAGCAGCCAACCAGACAGGGTCACTGAAGCTTTCTTT	CASSQPDRVTEAFF
21	TRBV4-1	medium-sized	TRBD1	TRBJ1-5	TGCGCCAGCAGCCAAGGGCCGGGTACCGAAACAGGGGTACGGTTTAGTCAGCCCCAGCATTTT	CASSQGPGTETGVRFSQPQHF
15	TRBV6-2/TRBV6-3	-	TRBD1	TRBJ1-1	TGTGCCAGCAGTTACTCGACAGGGCTGAACACTGAAGCTTTCTTT	CASSYSTGLNTEAFF
13	TRBV12-3/TRBV12-4	-	TRBD1	TRBJ1-6	TGTGCCAGCAGTCCGACAGGGGAATCACCCCTCCACTTT	CASSPTGESPLHF
13	TRBV11-2	-	-	TRBJ1-1	TGTGCCAGCCGCTGGGGGGGGAACACTGAAGCTTTCTTT	CASRWGGNTEAFF
19	TRBV7-6	-	-	TRBJ2-6	TGTGCCAGCAGCTTCAACTTTGGGGGCGCAAAGTCTGGGGCCAACGTCCTGACTTTC	CASSFNFGGAKSGANVLTF
14	TRBV2	-	-	TRBJ1-5	TGTGCCAGCAGTGAAGGGCAGGGTGCGCAGCCCCAGCATTTT	CASSEGQGAQPQHF
14	TRBV5-1	-	TRBD1	TRBJ1-1	TGCGCCAGCACCCTGACAGGGTTGAACACTGAAGCTTTCTTT	CASTLTGLNTEAFF
14	TRBV3-1/TRBV3-2	-	TRBD1	TRBJ1-2	TGTGCCAGCAGCCACGTTCAGGGGGCCGATGGCTACACCTTC	CASSHVQGADGYTF
12	TRBV6-5	-	TRBD1	TRBJ1-5	TGTGCCAGCAGTTACAGACAGGGGGCCCAGCATTTT	CASSYRQGAQHF
13	TRBV5-1	-	-	TRBJ1-3	TGCGCCAGCAGCAATGGCGGGGGAAACACCATATATTTT	CASSNGGGNTIYF
15	TRBV27	-	TRBD1	TRBJ1-3	TGTGCCAGCACCGCGGACAGGGCGGGAGGAAACACCATATATTTT	CASTADRAGGNTIYF
12	TRBV7-2	-	-	TRBJ2-1	TGTGCCAGCAGCTTACTAGTGAATGAGCAGTTCTTC	CASSLLVNEQFF
15	TRBV7-2	few	-	TRBJ2-3	TGTGCCAGTAATCTAGCGCTCGGGTTTTCAGATACGCAGTATTTT	CASNLALGFSDTQYF
12	TRBV29-1	few	TRBD1	TRBJ1-2	TGCAGCGTTGTCAGGGGGGCAGGGGGCTACACCTTC	CSVVRGAGGYTF
15	TRBV9	-	-	TRBJ1-5	TGTGCCAGCAGTTTGGACTCTTATAGCAATCAGCCCCAGCATTTT	CASSLDSYSNQPQHF
15	TRBV4-3	-	-	TRBJ1-4	TGCGCCAGCAGCCAAGATTCAGGGCCGGGTGAAAAACTGTTTTTT	CASSQDSGPGEKLFF
14	TRBV7-3	-	-	TRBJ2-2	TGTGCCAGCAGCCAGAACAGGGTCACCGGGGAGCTGTTTTTT	CASSQNRVTGELFF
13	TRBV7-3	-	-	TRBJ1-2	TGTGCCAGCAGCCAACAGGGTGGCTATGGCTACACCTTC	CASSQQGGYGYTF
15	TRBV5-5	-	TRBD1	TRBJ2-7	TGTGCCAGCAGCTGGCAGGGACAGGGTGGCTACGAGCAGTACTTC	CASSWQGQGGYEQYF
15	TRBV6-5	-	TRBD1	TRBJ2-4	TGTGCCAGCAGTTATCGGGGACAGGGTGTGAACATTCAGTACTTC	CASSYRGQGVNIQYF
14	TRBV29-1	-	TRBD1	TRBJ1-1	TGCAGCGTTACAGGGGGTACGGTAAACACTGAAGCTTTCTTT	CSVTGGTVNTEAFF
12	TRBV29-1	-	TRBD1	TRBJ1-1	TGCAGCGTTTACACAGGGGACACTGAAGCTTTCTTT	CSVYTGDTEAFF
15	TRBV19	-	TRBD1	TRBJ1-1	TGTGCCAGCGGACAGGGGGCTTTTGGGAGCACTGAAGCTTTCTTT	CASGQGAFGSTEAFF
15	TRBV6-1	once	-	TRBJ2-7	TGTGCCAGCAGTGAAGGTGGGACTCTTTCCTACGAGCAGTACTTC	CASSEGGTLSYEQYF
14	TRBV11-3	-	-	TRBJ1-1	TGTGCCAGCAGCACGGGACTGATGGGGACTGAAGCTTTCTTT	CASSTGLMGTEAFF
13	TRBV30	-	TRBD1	TRBJ2-5	TGTGCCTGGAGGACAGGGGGCCGAGAGACCCAGTACTTC	CAWRTGGRETQYF
15	TRBV7-2	-	-	TRBJ2-3	TGTGCCAGCAGCTTGGGTCAGGGCTGGACAGATACGCAGTATTTT	CASSLGQGWTDTQYF
13	TRBV4-2	-	-	TRBJ2-5	TGTGCCAGCAGCCGAGACAGGCAAGAGACCCAGTACTTC	CASSRDRQETQYF
15	TRBV5-1	-	-	TRBJ1-3	TGCGCCAGCAGCTTTGGCAGGGCAGCCGGAAACACCATATATTTT	CASSFGRAAGNTIYF
15	TRBV18	-	TRBD1	TRBJ1-4	TGTGCCAGCTCACCCGGACAGGGCGTGAATGAAAAACTGTTTTTT	CASSPGQGVNEKLFF
15	TRBV3-1/TRBV3-2	few	-	TRBJ2-5	TGTGCCAGCAGCCAAGAAAGACAGCCAAGAGCGACCCAGTACTTC	CASSQERQPRATQYF
15	TRBV13	-	-	TRBJ1-6	TGTGCCAGCAGCTTAGGGGACAGAGTGGATTCACCCCTCCACTTT	CASSLGDRVDSPLHF
17	TRBV19	-	-	TRBJ1-1	TGTGCCAGTAGTCCCCCTTACAGGGTTGGGGGAAGCACTGAAGCTTTCTTT	CASSPPYRVGGSTEAFF
13	TRBV30	-	-	TRBJ2-3	TGTGCCTGGTTACTAGGATCCACAGATACGCAGTATTTT	CAWLLGSTDTQYF